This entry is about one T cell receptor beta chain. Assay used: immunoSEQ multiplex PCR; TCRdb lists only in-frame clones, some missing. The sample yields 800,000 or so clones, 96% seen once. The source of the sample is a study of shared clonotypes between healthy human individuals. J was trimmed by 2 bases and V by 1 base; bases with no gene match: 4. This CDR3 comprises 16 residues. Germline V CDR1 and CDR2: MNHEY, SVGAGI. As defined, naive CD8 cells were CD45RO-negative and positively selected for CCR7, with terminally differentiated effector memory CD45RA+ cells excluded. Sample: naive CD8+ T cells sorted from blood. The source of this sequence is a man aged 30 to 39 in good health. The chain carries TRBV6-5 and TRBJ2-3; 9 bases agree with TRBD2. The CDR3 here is CASSYWASGITDTQYF. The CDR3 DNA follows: TGTGCCAGCAGTTACTGGGCTAGCGGGATCACAGATACGCAGTATTTT.